The sequence of this T cell receptor beta chain was determined in a study of T-cell memory formation after mild COVID-19. Study outcomes and limitations: The authors did not confirm SARS-CoV-2 specificity of second-wave clones peaking day 37. Clones that got smaller from day 15 to 85 had even CD4/CD8, while clones growing later tipped toward CD4+.

Notes on this clonotype: Its antigen is undetermined.

5'RACE primed from the constant segment yielded TCR alpha and TCR beta cDNA libraries bearing sample barcodes and UMIs. One entry per CDR3 protein results from TCRdb running MiXCR on the 5' RACE reads. The sample consists of 270,000 or so distinct CDR3 sequences, 16% of them appearing once. This CDR3 has 14 amino acids. The germline V and J ends were trimmed by 5 bases and 8 bases, with 15 bases remaining between them. The V gene's germline CDR1 is MNHEY and CDR2 SVGAGI. Sequencing used PBMCs or a T cell subset sorted from them (not recorded which). The receptor was isolated from a man aged 18 to 30 who had mild COVID-19 (a few samples of this study predate the infection). Cell type and time point are not known. The gene calls are TRBV6-5 and TRBJ1-4; D possibly corresponds to TRBD1 (5 bases). CDR3 sequence reads: CASSEPGGREKLFF. In nucleotides, the CDR3 is TGTGCCAGCAGTGAACCGGGGGGAAGAGAAAAACTGTTTTTT.